Presented here are 32 T cell receptor beta chains from one specimen sequenced in a study of regulatory T cells in long-lasting Graves disease. The time point: newly diagnosed GD, antithyroid drugs for less than 3 months. Isolated PBMC RNA provided the starting material for the TCR library. The authors built TCR beta libraries using iRepertoire HTBI primers and Arm-PCR of CDR3 regions. TCRdb recomputed calls from the multiplex PCR reads with MiXCR, one row per CDR3 protein. Among around 470,000 distinct CDR3 sequences listed, approximately 14% were seen once. These data were also reused for a study on T cells in Graves' hyperthyroidism and ophthalmopathy.

Sequencing used peripheral blood mononuclear cells (PBMCs), obtained at new diagnosis, from a patient treated with antithyroid drugs. All receptors derive from a woman aged 45 to 65 with Graves disease.

This clonotype was counted between two and nine times. The chain links TRBV20-1 to TRBJ2-3; 12 bases line up with TRBD1. V lost 3 bases, J lost 5 bases, and 6 bases stayed unmatched. Germline-derived CDR1 and CDR2 are DFQATT and SNEGSKA (reference sequence). The CDR3 is made up of 15 amino acids. The CDR3 here is CSASRDRGRRDTQYF. Written as DNA, the CDR3 is TGCAGTGCTAGCCGGGACAGGGGGCGCAGAGATACGCAGTATTTT.

The chain employs TRBV28 and TRBJ1-2, with D uncertain. The length of the CDR3 is 14 residues. Between the trimmed V and J ends, which lost 6 bases and 4 bases, there was a span of 15 bases. From germline, CDR1 is MDHEN and CDR2 SYDVKM. This CDR3 reads CASRTHDRLYGYTF. The CDR3 DNA is TGTGCCAGCAGAACACACGACCGTCTCTATGGCTACACCTTC.

This clonotype was seen a handful of times. The chain has TRBV6-2 or TRBV6-3 and TRBJ2-2; 16 bases align to TRBD2. V shed 5 bases, J shed 5 bases, and the junction held 11 bases outside the gene matches. The CDR3 runs 19 residues. Per germline, CDR1 MNHEY and CDR2 SVGEGT. The CDR3 DNA is TGTGCCAGCAGTCTCGAGGGACTAGCGGGAGGGCCGTCAACCGGGGAGCTGTTTTTT. It specifies CASSLEGLAGGPSTGELFF.

The rearrangement links TRBV28 to TRBJ2-3, with a tentative D call TRBD1 (5 bases). V shed 5 bases and J shed 1 base, with 13 bases lying between them. The CDR3 is 15 residues long. Germline V gives CDR1 MDHEN, CDR2 SYDVKM. CDR3 DNA sequence: TGTGCCAGCAGTGGAGCAGGGTTGGGCACAGATACGCAGTATTTT. Protein: CASSGAGLGTDTQYF. Full variable domain (rest looked up from reference TRBV28 and TRBJ2-3): DVKVTQSSRYLVKRTGEKVFLECVQDMDHENMFWYRQDPGLGLRLIYFSYDVKMKEKGDIPEGYSVSREKKERFSLILESASTNQTSMYLCASSGAGLGTDTQYFGPGTRLTVL.

This rearrangement joins TRBV10-1 to TRBJ1-5; no definite D call. The CDR3 contains 16 residues. Germline V CDR1 and CDR2: WNHNN, SYGVQD (reference sequence). Trimming took off 7 bases at V and 0 bases at J, with 16 bases between the two ends. The CDR3 DNA is TGCGCCAGCACCATAACGGTGGGGTATAGCAATCAGCCCCAGCATTTT. Amino acid sequence: CASTITVGYSNQPQHF.

In this sample, this clonotype turned up many times. The genes are TRBV6-4 and TRBJ2-1, with 8 bases identical to TRBD1. V lost 2 bases, J lost 6 bases, and 6 bases stayed unmatched. The germline CDR1 and CDR2 sequences are MRHNA and SNTAGT. The CDR3 has 15 amino acids. The CDR3 spells CASSDEDRVSNEQFF. CDR3 nucleotide sequence: TGTGCCAGCAGTGACGAGGACAGGGTGTCCAATGAGCAGTTCTTC.

This clonotype was seen at least ten times. The chain carries TRBV24-1 and TRBJ2-5; 9 bases map to TRBD1. V lost 3 bases to trimming and J lost 3 bases; unmatched junction nucleotides: 1. Germline lookup yields CDR1 KGHDR and CDR2 SFDVKD. This CDR3 is 14 amino acids long. CDR3 sequence reads: CATSDGDREETQYF. CDR3 sequence (DNA): TGTGCCACCAGTGATGGGGACAGGGAAGAGACCCAGTACTTC.

This clonotype has more than one count but fewer than ten. This chain connects TRBV12-3 or TRBV12-4 to TRBJ1-2; D is unresolved. Trimming cost V 3 bases and J 1 base, with 6 bases left between them. The CDR3 runs 13 residues. The CDR3 region has the DNA TGTGCCAGCAGTTTCGCAGATAACTATGGCTACACCTTC. It codes for CASSFADNYGYTF.

The table lists this clonotype with a few counts. The chain combines TRBV6-4 with TRBJ2-1, with a tentative D call TRBD2 (5 bases). This CDR3 region has 14 residues. Trimming pared 2 bases from V and 6 bases from J, leaving 11 bases between. Per germline, CDR1 MRHNA and CDR2 SNTAGT. The CDR3 nucleotides are TGTGCCAGCAGTGACCTACGGACTGGCAATGAGCAGTTCTTC. This gives the protein CASSDLRTGNEQFF.

For this clonotype: A much larger clone differs by one base, so this may be a read error. Given the absence of the conserved phenylalanine or tryptophan at the CDR3 end, a read error is likely. The J gene is TRBJ2-7, the V gene TRBV3-1; 11 bases are a match to TRBD2. Looked up from germline, CDR1 is LGHDT and CDR2 is YNNKEL (reference sequence). J lost 3 bases, V lost 2 bases, and 3 bases had no gene match. This CDR3 region has 15 residues. CDR3 in DNA: TGTGCCAGCAGCCAAACTAGCGGGAGCATCTACGAGCAGTACTCC. Its translation is CASSQTSGSIYEQYS.

In its sample, this clonotype was seen many times. Here the CDR3 DNA reads TGTGCCAGTTCACGGGGTAGTGAAGCTTTCTTT. Translating it yields CASSRGSEAFF. The chain has TRBV7-9 and TRBJ1-1; D not certain. Germline CDR1 and CDR2: SEHNR and FQNEAQ (reference sequence). The CDR3 extends over 11 amino acids. V dropped 9 bases and J dropped 7 bases, with 12 bases sitting between them.

This clonotype has a handful of counts. V gene TRBV5-1 combines with J gene TRBJ2-7; D is tentatively TRBD1 or TRBD2 (6 bases each). CDR3 length equals 14 residues. Germline lookup yields CDR1 SGHRS and CDR2 YFSETQ. Trimming removed 0 bases at V and 6 bases at J, with 13 bases between. The CDR3 bases are TGCGCCAGCAGCTTGGCCATAGGGGGGAGCGAGCAGTACTTC. This encodes CASSLAIGGSEQYF.

This clonotype was counted ten times or more. The chain employs TRBV7-8 and TRBJ2-1, with TRBD2 identical over 10 bases. After removal of 1 base from V and 6 bases from J, the junction contained 3 bases not matched to a gene. The CDR3 contains 15 residues. Germline V gene lookup returns CDR1 SGHVS and CDR2 FQNEAQ. The CDR3 region has the DNA TGTGCCAGCAGCTTAGGAACTAGCGGGGCCAATGAGCAGTTCTTC. This codes for CASSLGTSGANEQFF.

The chain combines TRBV28 with TRBJ2-1; D gene uncertain. The CDR3 spans 11 residues. Germline loops: CDR1 MDHEN, CDR2 SYDVKM. Trimming shortened V by 6 bases and J by 9 bases, and 9 bases separated the two germline ends. The DNA of the CDR3 is TGTGCCAGCAGCCCGTATTTTGAGCAGTTCTTC. It codes for CASSPYFEQFF. Based on the CDR3 plus reference TRBV28 and TRBJ2-1, the full variable domain is DVKVTQSSRYLVKRTGEKVFLECVQDMDHENMFWYRQDPGLGLRLIYFSYDVKMKEKGDIPEGYSVSREKKERFSLILESASTNQTSMYLCASSPYFEQFFGPGTRLTVL.

The sample holds many counts of this clonotype. The CDR3 reads CASRSGQGHYEQYF. CDR3 nucleotide sequence: TGTGCCAGCAGGTCTGGACAGGGACACTACGAGCAGTACTTC. The chain links TRBV12-3 or TRBV12-4 to TRBJ2-7; 8 nucleotides line up with TRBD1. The V segment lost 6 bases and the J segment 3 bases; nucleotides outside the gene matches: 7. This CDR3 contains 14 residues.

This clonotype came up many times. The chain is built from TRBV27 and TRBJ1-2, with 7 bases matching TRBD1. V lost 5 bases to trimming and J lost 0 bases; unmatched junction nucleotides: 18. Germline CDR1 is MNHEY and CDR2 is SMNVEV (reference sequence). This CDR3 comprises 19 residues. The CDR3 DNA sequence: TGTGCCAGCAGTACTATTATGCCGGGACAGCACCCCACTAACTATGGCTACACCTTC. It yields the protein CASSTIMPGQHPTNYGYTF.

This clonotype appeared a few times. The rearrangement joins TRBV19 to TRBJ2-1, with 7 bases identical to TRBD1. V was clipped by 4 bases and J by 3 bases; unmatched bases: 9. The germline CDR1 and CDR2 sequences are LNHDA and SQIVND (reference sequence). CDR3 length: 16 residues. This CDR3 is CASSNPGDSLYNEQFF. CDR3 nucleotides: TGTGCCAGTAGTAACCCCGGGGACAGCCTCTACAATGAGCAGTTCTTC. The full variable domain, its missing parts supplied by reference TRBV19 and TRBJ2-1, is DGGITQSPKYLFRKEGQNVTLSCEQNLNHDAMYWYRQDPGQGLRLIYYSQIVNDFQKGDIAEGYSVSREKKESFPLTVTSAQKNPTAFYLCASSNPGDSLYNEQFFGPGTRLTVL.

This clonotype has ten or more counts. This rearrangement joins TRBV20-1 to TRBJ2-3, with unresolved D. Between the trimmed V and J ends, which lost 0 bases and 1 base, there was a span of 14 bases. CDR1 DFQATT and CDR2 SNEGSKA come from the germline V gene (reference sequence). The CDR3 is made up of 16 amino acids. CDR3 loop: CSAREIPDRRTDTQYF. For the CDR3, the DNA is TGCAGTGCTAGAGAGATCCCCGATAGGCGCACAGATACGCAGTATTTT.

This clonotype was observed at least ten times. This chain links TRBV10-3 with TRBJ1-4, with D tentatively TRBD1 (5 bases). The V end lost 0 bases, the J end lost 8 bases, and 19 bases lay between the germline ends. Germline CDR1 ENHRY, CDR2 SYGVKD. The CDR3 runs to 17 residues. CDR3 coding DNA: TGTGCCATCAGTGAGTCGATCGGAGACAGTTACGGCGAAAAACTGTTTTTT. It is translated as CAISESIGDSYGEKLFF.

The table lists this clonotype with many counts. The chain combines TRBV6-5 with TRBJ2-5; TRBD2 aligns across 7 bases. Germline V gene data show CDR1 as MNHEY and CDR2 as SVGAGI. Losses at the gene ends were 2 bases for V and 5 bases for J; bases not matched to a gene: 20. The CDR3 consists of 19 residues. The CDR3 loop reads CASSYHEPSGGGSGETQYF. CDR3 bases: TGTGCCAGCAGTTACCACGAACCGAGTGGCGGCGGGAGCGGGGAGACCCAGTACTTC.

A few counts support this clonotype. This clone may be a read error of a much larger clone one base away. The chain combines TRBV29-1 with TRBJ2-7; 7 bases map to TRBD1. In germline, CDR1 is SQVTM, CDR2 ANQGSEA. V lost 4 bases and J lost 1; bases outside the gene matches: 1. The CDR3 contains 12 residues. This CDR3 is CSVGDRSYEQYF. In DNA, the CDR3 is TGCAGCGTTGGGGACAGATCCTACGAGCAGTACTTC.

This clonotype was counted ten times or more. J is TRBJ2-3 and V is TRBV28; no definite D call. With 4 bases removed from V and 4 bases from J, the gap between germline ends came to 15 bases. CDR3 length equals 15 residues. Germline CDR1 and CDR2: MDHEN and SYDVKM. CDR3 sequence reads: CASSSDVPEADTQYF. In DNA form, the CDR3 reads TGTGCCAGCAGTTCTGACGTTCCCGAGGCAGATACGCAGTATTTT.

Ten or more counts support this clonotype. The chain is built from TRBV6-1 and TRBJ2-5; 7 positions match TRBD1. The CDR3 runs to 16 residues. V gave up 6 bases and J gave up 5 bases; unmatched junction bases: 15. Germline loops: CDR1 MNHNS, CDR2 SASEGT. The CDR3 is CASSPYTGESEETQYF. CDR3 sequence (DNA): TGTGCCAGCAGCCCCTATACAGGGGAGTCGGAGGAGACCCAGTACTTC.

This clonotype was found many times. The chain recombines TRBV6-1 with TRBJ1-4; D is unresolved. This CDR3 comprises 15 residues. V lost 2 bases and J lost 7, with 14 bases in between. In germline, CDR1 is MNHNS, CDR2 SASEGT. Written as DNA, the CDR3 is TGTGCCAGCAGTGAACAGTCGGCGTGGGGTGAAAAACTGTTTTTT. It yields the protein CASSEQSAWGEKLFF.

This clonotype was seen at least ten times. The V and J genes are TRBV19 and TRBJ2-6; 7 bases align to TRBD1. There are 16 residues in the CDR3. Per the germline V gene, CDR1 is LNHDA and CDR2 is SQIVND (reference sequence). The V segment lost 5 bases and the J segment 2 bases; nucleotides outside the gene matches: 6. The CDR3 nucleotides are TGTGCCAGTAGTCCGGGACAGAGGGCTGGGGCCAACGTCCTGACTTTC. Amino acid sequence: CASSPGQRAGANVLTF.

This clonotype was picked up many times. The chain has TRBV25-1 and TRBJ2-1, with 8 bases fitting TRBD2. Per the germline V gene, CDR1 is MGHDK and CDR2 is SYGVNS. Trimming removed 3 bases from V and 2 bases from J; junction bases left unmatched: 6. This CDR3 is 16 amino acids long. This chain's CDR3 is CASSEPFGRAYNEQFF. As DNA, the CDR3 is TGTGCCAGCAGTGAGCCATTCGGGAGGGCCTACAATGAGCAGTTCTTC.

The sample holds a few counts of this clonotype. V and J are TRBV25-1 and TRBJ1-2; the match to TRBD1 covers 10 bases. The V gene end was trimmed by 7 bases and the J gene end by 6 bases; junction bases not matched to a gene: 8. The germline V gene has CDR1 MGHDK and CDR2 SYGVNS. The CDR3 sequence is 14 residues long. The CDR3 coding sequence is TGTGCCAGCAAGAGACAGGGGGCTAGCGATGGCTACACCTTC. Amino acids: CASKRQGASDGYTF.

This clonotype was counted many times. The chain combines TRBV13 with TRBJ1-4, with TRBD1 matching 7 bases. V shed 4 bases, J shed 10 bases, and the junction held 9 bases outside the gene matches. Germline CDR1 PRHDT, CDR2 FYEKMQ (reference sequence). This CDR3 spans 14 amino acids. CDR3 sequence reads: CASSSRQGLRKLFF. CDR3 bases: TGTGCCAGCAGCTCCCGACAGGGCCTCAGAAAACTGTTTTTT.

This clonotype has only a few counts. This chain links TRBV6-1 with TRBJ2-3; 10 nucleotides agree with TRBD2. Per the germline V gene, CDR1 is MNHNS and CDR2 is SASEGT. There are 16 residues in the CDR3. V trimming: 6 bases; J trimming: 1 base; junction bases outside the gene matches: 7. CDR3 sequence: CASRTGGTSGTDTQYF. The DNA for the CDR3 is TGTGCCAGCAGGACCGGAGGGACTAGCGGCACAGATACGCAGTATTTT.

The genes are TRBV11-2 and TRBJ1-4; D is perhaps TRBD1 (6 bases). Per germline, CDR1 SGHAT and CDR2 FQNNGV. Trimming left V 3 bases short and J 11 bases short, with 10 bases between. The CDR3 runs 12 residues. The CDR3 here is CASSFHQGKLFF. DNA of the CDR3: TGTGCCAGCAGCTTCCATCAGGGGAAACTGTTTTTT.

This clonotype appeared a few times. CDR3 sequence: CASRPGTGPEQYF. The CDR3 DNA sequence: TGTGCCAGCAGACCTGGCACGGGGCCCGAGCAGTACTTC. The gene calls are TRBV12-3 or TRBV12-4 and TRBJ2-7, with D perhaps TRBD1 or TRBD2 (5 bases each). The CDR3 spans 13 residues. Trimming took off 6 bases at V and 6 bases at J, with 15 bases between the two ends.

This clonotype was counted a few times. The J gene is TRBJ1-1, the V gene TRBV29-1; D may be TRBD1 (6 bases). Deletions cut 1 base from V and 0 bases from J, with 9 bases between. The germline V gene encodes CDR1 SQVTM and CDR2 ANQGSEA. This CDR3 has 14 residues. CDR3 loop: CSVEGGPLNTEAFF. As DNA, the CDR3 is TGCAGCGTTGAAGGGGGGCCTCTGAACACTGAAGCTTTCTTT.